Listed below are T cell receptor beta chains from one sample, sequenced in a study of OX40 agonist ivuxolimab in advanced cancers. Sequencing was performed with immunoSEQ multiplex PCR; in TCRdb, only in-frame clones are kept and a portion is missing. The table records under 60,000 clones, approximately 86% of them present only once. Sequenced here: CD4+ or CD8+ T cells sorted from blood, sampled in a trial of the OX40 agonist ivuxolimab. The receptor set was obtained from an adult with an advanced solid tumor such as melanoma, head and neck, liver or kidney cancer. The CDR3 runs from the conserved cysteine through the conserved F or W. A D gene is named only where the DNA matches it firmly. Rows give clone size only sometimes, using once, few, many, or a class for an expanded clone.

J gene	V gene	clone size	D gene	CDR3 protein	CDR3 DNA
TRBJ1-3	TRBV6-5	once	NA	CASSYSAGNTIYF	TGTGCCAGCAGTTACTCTGCCGGAAACACCATATATTTT
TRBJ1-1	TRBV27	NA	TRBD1	CASSIRQGARTEAFF	TGTGCCAGCAGCATCAGGCAGGGGGCGAGGACTGAAGCTTTCTTT
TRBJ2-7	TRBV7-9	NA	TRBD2	CASNLGTSSYEQYF	TGTGCCAGCAACCTCGGGACTAGTTCTTACGAGCAGTACTTC
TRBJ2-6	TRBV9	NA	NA	CASSTPKWVGGANVLTF	TGTGCCAGCAGCACACCAAAGTGGGTTGGCGGGGCCAACGTCCTGACTTTC
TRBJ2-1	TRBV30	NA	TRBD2	CAWSVLRGAATGGQFF	TGTGCCTGGAGTGTATTGCGGGGCGCCGCGACGGGAGGGCAGTTCTTC
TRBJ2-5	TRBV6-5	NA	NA	CASSFGFRETQYF	TGTGCCAGCAGTTTTGGCTTTCGCGAGACCCAGTACTTC
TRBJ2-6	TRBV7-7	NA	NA	CASSAVLKSKSRANVLTF	TGTGCCAGCAGCGCAGTACTTAAGTCCAAAAGTCGGGCCAACGTCCTGACTTTC
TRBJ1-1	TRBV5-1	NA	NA	CASSYWTEGTEAFF	TGCGCCAGCAGCTACTGGACAGAGGGGACTGAAGCTTTCTTT
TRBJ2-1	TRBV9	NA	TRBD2	CASNSGGSSYNEQFF	TGTGCCAGCAATAGCGGGGGGAGCTCCTACAATGAGCAGTTCTTC
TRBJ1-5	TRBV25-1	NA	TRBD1	CASSGGQGGLQPQHF	TGTGCCAGCAGCGGGGGGCAGGGGGGACTTCAGCCCCAGCATTTT
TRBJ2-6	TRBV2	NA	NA	CANKVRAPGANVLTF	TGTGCCAACAAGGTCCGGGCCCCTGGGGCCAACGTCCTGACTTTC
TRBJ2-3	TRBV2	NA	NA	CASFGWVTDTQYF	TGTGCCAGCTTCGGATGGGTCACAGATACGCAGTATTTT
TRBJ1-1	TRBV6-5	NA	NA	CASSLEDLTEAFF	TGTGCCAGCAGTTTGGAGGATTTAACTGAAGCTTTCTTT
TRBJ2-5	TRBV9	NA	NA	CASSPQQLQETQYF	TGTGCCAGCAGCCCCCAGCAGCTACAAGAGACCCAGTACTTC
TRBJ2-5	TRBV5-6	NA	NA	CASSLGGAATQYF	TGTGCCAGCAGCTTGGGGGGGGCCGCGACCCAGTACTTC
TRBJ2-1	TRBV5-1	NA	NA	CASKDSAASYEQFF	TGCGCCAGCAAGGATTCGGCGGCCTCCTATGAGCAGTTCTTC
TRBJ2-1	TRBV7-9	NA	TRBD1	CASSITGTGIYNEQFF	TGTGCCAGCAGCATCACCGGGACAGGGATCTACAATGAGCAGTTCTTC
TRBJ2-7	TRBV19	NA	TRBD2	CASSRSGRVYEQYF	TGTGCCAGTAGTAGAAGCGGGAGGGTCTACGAGCAGTACTTC
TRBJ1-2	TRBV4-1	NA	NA	CASSQDSGVGNYGYTF	TGCGCCAGCAGCCAAGATTCAGGGGTCGGAAACTATGGCTACACCTTC
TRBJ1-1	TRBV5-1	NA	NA	CASSFRADYTEAFF	TGCGCCAGCAGCTTCCGGGCAGACTACACTGAAGCTTTCTTT
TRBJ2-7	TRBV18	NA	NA	CASSPDVRDRLYEQYF	TGTGCCAGCTCACCAGATGTCCGGGACCGACTATACGAGCAGTACTTC
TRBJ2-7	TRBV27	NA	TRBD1	CASSIGQGSYEQYF	TGTGCCAGCAGCATCGGACAGGGGAGCTACGAGCAGTACTTC
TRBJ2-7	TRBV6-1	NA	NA	CAVSQTSHYEQYF	TGTGCCGTCTCCCAAACTAGTCACTACGAGCAGTACTTC
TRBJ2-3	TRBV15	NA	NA	CATSSEMRATGTDTQYF	TGTGCCACCAGCAGTGAGATGCGGGCCACGGGCACAGATACGCAGTATTTT
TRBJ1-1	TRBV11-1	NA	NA	CASSLTPGGRNTEAFF	TGTGCCAGCAGCTTAACCCCGGGAGGCAGGAACACTGAAGCTTTCTTT
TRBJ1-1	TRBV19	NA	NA	CASSIIGLTGEAFF	TGTGCCAGTAGTATTATAGGGCTTACAGGGGAAGCTTTCTTT
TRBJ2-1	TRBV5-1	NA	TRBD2	CASSPGLAGVRYNEQFF	TGCGCCAGCAGCCCGGGACTAGCGGGAGTTCGGTACAATGAGCAGTTCTTC
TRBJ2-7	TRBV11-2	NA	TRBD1	CASSFWDRDYEQYF	TGTGCCAGCAGCTTTTGGGACAGAGACTACGAGCAGTACTTC
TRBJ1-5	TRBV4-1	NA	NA	CASSQGVLVLNQPQHF	TGCGCCAGCAGCCAGGGGGTCCTAGTACTCAATCAGCCCCAGCATTTT
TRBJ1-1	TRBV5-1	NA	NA	CASSELGGDTEAFF	TGCGCCAGCAGCGAACTAGGTGGGGACACTGAAGCTTTCTTT
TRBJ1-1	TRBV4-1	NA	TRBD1	CASSQALTGGDEAFF	TGCGCCAGCAGCCAAGCCCTGACAGGGGGTGATGAAGCTTTCTTT
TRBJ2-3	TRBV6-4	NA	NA	CASSDDHSGDTQYF	TGTGCCAGCAGTGACGACCACTCAGGAGATACGCAGTATTTT